This TCR beta chain was sequenced during a study of T cells in Graves' hyperthyroidism and ophthalmopathy. The V end was cut by 6 bases, the J end by 1 base, with 18 bases between. Germline values: CDR1 SGHNT, CDR2 YYREEE (reference sequence). This CDR3 has 16 residues. Template material for amplifying TCR beta CDR3 regions consisted of RNA transcripts. During a first-round RT-PCR of the TCR CDR3, the HTBI primer set was used. Each CDR3 protein is one row after TCRdb ran MiXCR on the multiplex PCR reads. The sample has 400,000 to 600,000 distinct CDR3 sequences, approximately 16% seen once. This clonotype was observed a handful of times.

This rearrangement joins TRBV5-4 to TRBJ2-3, with D maybe TRBD1 (6 bases). This sequence was found in a woman in her twenties or thirties with Graves' ophthalmopathy. Sequences were obtained from blood. The CDR3 is CASNLKLEGGTDTQYF. For the CDR3, the DNA is TGTGCCAGCAACCTCAAACTAGAGGGGGGCACAGATACGCAGTATTTT. Combining the CDR3 with reference TRBV5-4 and TRBJ2-3 gives the whole variable domain ETGVTQSPTHLIKTRGQQVTLRCSSQSGHNTVSWYQQALGQGPQFIFQYYREEENGRGNFPPRFSGLQFPNYSSELNVNALELDDSALYLCASNLKLEGGTDTQYFGPGTRLTVL.